The following is a T cell receptor beta chain sequence with its context. V was clipped by 5 bases and J by 4 bases, with 17 bases between them. Germline CDR1 and CDR2: MNHEY and SMNVEV (reference sequence). This CDR3 comprises 16 residues. The source of the sample is a study of blood T cell repertoires in COVID-19. Study overall: The United States, Italy and Spain were the sources of the acute and convalescent COVID-19 samples. PBMCs, B-cell-depleted T cells, or T cells were the source of the cDNA or gDNA that made up the material.

Per the study methods: Researchers report that nucleated cell counts were estimated from reference gene primer amplification. Only in-frame clones appear in the TCRdb table, and some are missing; sequencing was by immunoSEQ multiplex PCR. V and J calls and clone size are as listed in that table; D and trimming were resolved from the DNA. The table includes some 670,000 clones, 85% to 90% detected once. The chain recombines TRBV27 with TRBJ2-2, with D possibly matching TRBD2 (5 bases). This clonotype was obtained from a woman between 18 and 29 years old with acute or convalescent COVID-19. The sample taken for sequencing was peripheral blood. This CDR3 is CASSRGWAMGTGELFF. The DNA of the CDR3 is TGTGCCAGCAGTCGGGGATGGGCAATGGGCACCGGGGAGCTGTTTTTT.